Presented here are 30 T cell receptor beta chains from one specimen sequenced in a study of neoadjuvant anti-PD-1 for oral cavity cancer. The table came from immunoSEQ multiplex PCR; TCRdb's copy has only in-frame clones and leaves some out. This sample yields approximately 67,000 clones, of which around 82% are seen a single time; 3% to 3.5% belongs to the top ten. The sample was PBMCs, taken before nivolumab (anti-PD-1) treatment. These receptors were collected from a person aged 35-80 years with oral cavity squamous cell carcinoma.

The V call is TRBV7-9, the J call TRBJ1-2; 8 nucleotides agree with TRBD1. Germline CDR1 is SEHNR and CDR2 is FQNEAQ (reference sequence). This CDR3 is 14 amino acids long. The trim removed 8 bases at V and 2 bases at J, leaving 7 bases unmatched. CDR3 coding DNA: TGTGCCAGCCGAGGGTCAGGGGGCAACTATGGCTACACCTTC. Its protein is CASRGSGGNYGYTF.

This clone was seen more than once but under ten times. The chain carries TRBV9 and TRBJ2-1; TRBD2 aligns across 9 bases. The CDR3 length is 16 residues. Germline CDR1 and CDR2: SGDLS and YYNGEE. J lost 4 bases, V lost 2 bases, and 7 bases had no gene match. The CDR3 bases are TGTGCCAGCAGCGTCATTAGCGGGGGCTCATACAATGAGCAGTTCTTC. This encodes CASSVISGGSYNEQFF.

This chain's CDR3 is CAWSSVTGELFF. The CDR3 bases are TGTGCCTGGAGTAGTGTCACCGGGGAGCTGTTTTTT. The chain combines TRBV30 with TRBJ2-2, with no clear D. The CDR3 is 12 residues long. V lost 2 bases to trimming and J lost 4 bases, with 5 bases between them. The germline V gene encodes CDR1 GTSNPN and CDR2 SVGIG (reference sequence).

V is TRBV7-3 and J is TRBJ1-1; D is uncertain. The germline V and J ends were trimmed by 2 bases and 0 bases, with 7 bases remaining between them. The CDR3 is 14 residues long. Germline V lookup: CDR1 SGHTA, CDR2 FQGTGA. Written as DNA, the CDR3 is TGTGCCAGCAGCTTAGAACGCTTGAACACTGAAGCTTTCTTT. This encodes CASSLERLNTEAFF.

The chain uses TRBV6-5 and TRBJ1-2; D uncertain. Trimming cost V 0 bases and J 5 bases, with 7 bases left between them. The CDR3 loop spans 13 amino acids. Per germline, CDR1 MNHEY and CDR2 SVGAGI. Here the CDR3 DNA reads TGTGCCAGCAGTTACTCGATTGGATATGGCTACACCTTC. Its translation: CASSYSIGYGYTF.

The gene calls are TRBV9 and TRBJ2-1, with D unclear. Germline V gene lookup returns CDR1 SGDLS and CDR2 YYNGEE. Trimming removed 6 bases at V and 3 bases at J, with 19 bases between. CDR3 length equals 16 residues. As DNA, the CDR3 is TGTGCCAGCAACCCTGGGCGACTGGGGAACTACAATGAGCAGTTCTTC. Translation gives CASNPGRLGNYNEQFF.

For the CDR3, the DNA is TGTGCCAGCAGTTTAGTTTCCGGGGGAGTCTCCTACGAGCAGTACTTC. Its translation is CASSLVSGGVSYEQYF. The chain carries TRBV28 and TRBJ2-7, with a tentative D call TRBD2 (6 bases). From germline, CDR1 is MDHEN and CDR2 SYDVKM. V was clipped by 2 bases and J by 0 bases, with 14 bases between them. There are 16 residues in the CDR3.

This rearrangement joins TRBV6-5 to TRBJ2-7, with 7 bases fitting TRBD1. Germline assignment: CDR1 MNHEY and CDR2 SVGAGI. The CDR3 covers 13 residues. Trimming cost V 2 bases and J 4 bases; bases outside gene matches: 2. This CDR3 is CASSYDRAYEQYF. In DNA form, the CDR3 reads TGTGCCAGCAGTTACGACAGGGCGTACGAGCAGTACTTC.

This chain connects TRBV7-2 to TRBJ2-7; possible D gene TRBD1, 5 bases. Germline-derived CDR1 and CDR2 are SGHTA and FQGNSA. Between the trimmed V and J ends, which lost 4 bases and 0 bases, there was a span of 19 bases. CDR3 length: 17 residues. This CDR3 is CASSSWKGPKSSYEQYF. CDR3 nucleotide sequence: TGTGCCAGCAGCTCTTGGAAGGGGCCCAAGAGCTCCTACGAGCAGTACTTC.

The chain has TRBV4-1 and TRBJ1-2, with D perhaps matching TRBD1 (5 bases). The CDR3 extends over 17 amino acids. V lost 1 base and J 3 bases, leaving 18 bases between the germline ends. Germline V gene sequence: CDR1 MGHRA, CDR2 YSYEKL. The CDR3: CASSQGGARATDYGYTF. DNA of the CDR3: TGCGCCAGCAGCCAAGGTGGTGCCAGGGCGACGGACTATGGCTACACCTTC.

The chain's CDR3 is CASSAVPGANYGYTF. The DNA of the CDR3 is TGTGCCAGCAGTGCTGTGCCGGGGGCAAACTATGGCTACACCTTC. V usage is TRBV2 and J usage is TRBJ1-2, with TRBD1 as a possible D gene (6 bases). Germline lookup yields CDR1 SNHLY and CDR2 FYNNEI. The CDR3 contains 15 residues. V dropped 4 bases and J dropped 2 bases, with 14 bases sitting between them.

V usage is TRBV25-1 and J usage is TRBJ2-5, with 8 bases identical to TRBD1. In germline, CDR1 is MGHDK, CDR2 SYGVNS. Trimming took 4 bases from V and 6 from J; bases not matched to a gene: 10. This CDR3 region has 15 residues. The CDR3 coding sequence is TGTGCCAGCAGTGCTTTGAGAGGACAGGGAAAGACCCAGTACTTC. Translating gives CASSALRGQGKTQYF. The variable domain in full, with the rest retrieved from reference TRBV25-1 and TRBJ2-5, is EADIYQTPRYLVIGTGKKITLECSQTMGHDKMYWYQQDPGMELHLIHYSYGVNSTEKGDLSSESTVSRIRTEHFPLTLESARPSHTSQYLCASSALRGQGKTQYFGPGTRLLVL.

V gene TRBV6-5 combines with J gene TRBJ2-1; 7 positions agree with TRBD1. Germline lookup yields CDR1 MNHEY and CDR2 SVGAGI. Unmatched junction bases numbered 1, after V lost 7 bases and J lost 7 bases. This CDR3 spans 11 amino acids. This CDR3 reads CASMTGNEQFF. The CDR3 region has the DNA TGTGCCAGCATGACAGGGAATGAGCAGTTCTTC.

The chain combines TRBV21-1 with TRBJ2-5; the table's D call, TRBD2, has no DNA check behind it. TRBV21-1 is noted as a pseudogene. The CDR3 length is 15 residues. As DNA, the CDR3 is TGTGCCAGCAGCAAAGGACTAGCGGGCCAAGAGACCCAGTACTTC. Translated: CASSKGLAGQETQYF.

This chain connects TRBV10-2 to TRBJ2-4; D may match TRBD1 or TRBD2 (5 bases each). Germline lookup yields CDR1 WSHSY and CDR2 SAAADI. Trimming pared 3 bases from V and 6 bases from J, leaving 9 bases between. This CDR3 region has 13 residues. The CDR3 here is CASSDNGANIQYF. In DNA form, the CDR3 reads TGCGCCAGCAGTGACAACGGGGCAAACATTCAGTACTTC.

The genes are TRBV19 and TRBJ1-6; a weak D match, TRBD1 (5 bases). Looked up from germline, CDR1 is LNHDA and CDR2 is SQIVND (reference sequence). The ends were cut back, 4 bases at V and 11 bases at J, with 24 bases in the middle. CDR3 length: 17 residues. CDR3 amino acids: CASSTRQSGKLVAPLHF. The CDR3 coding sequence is TGTGCCAGTAGTACCAGACAGTCAGGAAAACTAGTTGCACCCCTCCACTTT.

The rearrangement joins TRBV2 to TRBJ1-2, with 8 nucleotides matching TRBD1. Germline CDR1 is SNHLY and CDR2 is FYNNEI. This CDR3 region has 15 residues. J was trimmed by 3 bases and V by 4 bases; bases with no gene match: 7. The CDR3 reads CASSGFRGRDYGYTF. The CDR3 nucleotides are TGTGCCAGCAGTGGATTCAGGGGGCGCGACTATGGCTACACCTTC.

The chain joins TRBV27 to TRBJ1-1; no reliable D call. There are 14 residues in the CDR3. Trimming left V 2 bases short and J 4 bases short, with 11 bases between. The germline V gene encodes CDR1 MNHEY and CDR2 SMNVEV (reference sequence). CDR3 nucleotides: TGTGCCAGCAGTTTAAGGGAAGGGAGCACTGAAGCTTTCTTT. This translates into CASSLREGSTEAFF.

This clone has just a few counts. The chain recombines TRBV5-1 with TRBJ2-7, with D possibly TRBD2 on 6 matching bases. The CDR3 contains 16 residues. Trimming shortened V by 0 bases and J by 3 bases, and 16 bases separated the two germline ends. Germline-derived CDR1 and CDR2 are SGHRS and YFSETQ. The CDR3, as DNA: TGCGCCAGCAGCTTGGAGGGAATCGGGGGAGTCTACGAGCAGTACTTC. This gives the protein CASSLEGIGGVYEQYF.

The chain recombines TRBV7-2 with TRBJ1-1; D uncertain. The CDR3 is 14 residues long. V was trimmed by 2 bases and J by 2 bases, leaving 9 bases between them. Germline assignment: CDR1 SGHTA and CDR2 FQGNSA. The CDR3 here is CASSLTTDNTEAFF. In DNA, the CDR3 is TGTGCCAGCAGCTTAACGACGGACAACACTGAAGCTTTCTTT.

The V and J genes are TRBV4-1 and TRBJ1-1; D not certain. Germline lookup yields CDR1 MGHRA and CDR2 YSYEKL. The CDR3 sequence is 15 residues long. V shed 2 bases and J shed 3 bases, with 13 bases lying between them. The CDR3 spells CASSQFDPWDTEAFF. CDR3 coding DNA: TGCGCCAGCAGCCAATTCGACCCTTGGGACACTGAAGCTTTCTTT.

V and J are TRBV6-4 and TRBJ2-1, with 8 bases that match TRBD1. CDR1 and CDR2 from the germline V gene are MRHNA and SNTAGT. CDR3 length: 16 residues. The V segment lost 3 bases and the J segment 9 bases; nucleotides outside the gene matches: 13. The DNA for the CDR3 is TGTGCCAGCAGTGAGCAGGGGGCGGTTAGGTCCGGTGAGCAGTTCTTC. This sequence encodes CASSEQGAVRSGEQFF.

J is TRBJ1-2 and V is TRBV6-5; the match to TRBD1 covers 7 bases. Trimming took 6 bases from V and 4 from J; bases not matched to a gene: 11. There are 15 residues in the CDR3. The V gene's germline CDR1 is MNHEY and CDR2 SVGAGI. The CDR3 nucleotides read TGTGCCAGCAGCCTTACCCCGGGACAGACCTATGGCTACACCTTC. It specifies CASSLTPGQTYGYTF.

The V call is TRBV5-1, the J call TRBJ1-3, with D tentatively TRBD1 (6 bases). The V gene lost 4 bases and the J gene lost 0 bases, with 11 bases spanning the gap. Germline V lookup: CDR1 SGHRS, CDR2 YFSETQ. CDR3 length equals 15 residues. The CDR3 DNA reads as TGCGCCAGCAGCCCCACAGGGAGCTCTGGAAACACCATATATTTT. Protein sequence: CASSPTGSSGNTIYF.

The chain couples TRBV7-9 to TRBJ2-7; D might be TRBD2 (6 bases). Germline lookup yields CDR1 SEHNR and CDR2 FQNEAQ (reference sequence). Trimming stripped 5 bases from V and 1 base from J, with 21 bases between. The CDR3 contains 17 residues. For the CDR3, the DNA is TGTGCCAGCAGCCGCCGGCTCCGGGACGCGGGATCCTACGAGCAGTACTTC. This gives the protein CASSRRLRDAGSYEQYF.

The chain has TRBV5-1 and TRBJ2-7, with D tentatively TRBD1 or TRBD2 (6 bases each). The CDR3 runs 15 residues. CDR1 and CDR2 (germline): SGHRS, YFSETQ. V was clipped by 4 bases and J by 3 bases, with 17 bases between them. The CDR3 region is CASSGGQGTVYEQYF. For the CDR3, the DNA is TGCGCCAGCAGCGGGGGGCAGGGGACGGTCTACGAGCAGTACTTC.

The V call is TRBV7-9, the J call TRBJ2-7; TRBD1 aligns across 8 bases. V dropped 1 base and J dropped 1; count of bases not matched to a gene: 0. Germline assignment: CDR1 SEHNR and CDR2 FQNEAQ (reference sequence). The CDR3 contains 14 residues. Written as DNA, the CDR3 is TGTGCCAGCAGCTTAGGGACAGGGTCCTACGAGCAGTACTTC. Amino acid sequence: CASSLGTGSYEQYF. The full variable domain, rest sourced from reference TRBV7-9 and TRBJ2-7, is DTGVSQNPRHKITKRGQNVTFRCDPISEHNRLYWYRQTLGQGPEFLTYFQNEAQLEKSRLLSDRFSAERPKGSFSTLEIQRTEQGDSAMYLCASSLGTGSYEQYFGPGTRLTVT.

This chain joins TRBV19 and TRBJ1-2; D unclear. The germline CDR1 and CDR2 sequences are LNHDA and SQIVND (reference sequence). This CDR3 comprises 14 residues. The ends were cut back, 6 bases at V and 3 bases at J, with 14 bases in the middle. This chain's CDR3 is CASRALRGYYGYTF. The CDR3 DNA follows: TGTGCCAGTAGAGCCTTACGGGGATACTATGGCTACACCTTC.

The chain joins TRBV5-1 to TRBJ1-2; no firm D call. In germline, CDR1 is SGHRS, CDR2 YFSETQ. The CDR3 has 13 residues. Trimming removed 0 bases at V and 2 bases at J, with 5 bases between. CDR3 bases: TGCGCCAGCAGCTTGGTACAGAACTATGGCTACACCTTC. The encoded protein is CASSLVQNYGYTF.

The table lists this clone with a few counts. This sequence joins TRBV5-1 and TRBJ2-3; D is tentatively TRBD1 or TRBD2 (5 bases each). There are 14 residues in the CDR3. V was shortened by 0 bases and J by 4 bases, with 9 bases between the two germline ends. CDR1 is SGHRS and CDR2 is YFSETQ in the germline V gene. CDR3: CASSLDGGADTQYF. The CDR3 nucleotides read TGCGCCAGCAGCTTGGATGGGGGAGCAGATACGCAGTATTTT.